This T cell receptor (beta chain) was captured in a study of T cell changes during pregnancy in multiple sclerosis. Clones were read by immunoSEQ multiplex PCR, and TCRdb kept only the in-frame ones, dropping some. The sample includes 65,000 to 80,000 clones, approximately 90% of them seen just once. The junction had 15 bases not matched to a gene; V was cut back by 6 bases and J by 2 bases. The CDR3 runs to 17 residues. Germline values: CDR1 SGHKS, CDR2 YYEKEE (reference sequence). The chain recombines TRBV5-5 with TRBJ2-5; the match to TRBD2 covers 8 bases. This sequence was found in a female donor with multiple sclerosis, enrolled in a pregnancy study. This sample comprised CD4+ T cells from peripheral blood mononuclear cells, obtained before pregnancy. This CDR3 is CASTPSTYGGGQETQYF. The CDR3 DNA reads as TGTGCCAGCACCCCCTCCACTTATGGCGGGGGGCAAGAGACCCAGTACTTC. The whole variable domain, remainder taken from reference TRBV5-5 and TRBJ2-5, is DAGVTQSPTHLIKTRGQQVTLRCSPISGHKSVSWYQQVLGQGPQFIFQYYEKEERGRGNFPDRFSARQFPNYSSELNVNALLLGDSALYLCASTPSTYGGGQETQYFGPGTRLLVL.